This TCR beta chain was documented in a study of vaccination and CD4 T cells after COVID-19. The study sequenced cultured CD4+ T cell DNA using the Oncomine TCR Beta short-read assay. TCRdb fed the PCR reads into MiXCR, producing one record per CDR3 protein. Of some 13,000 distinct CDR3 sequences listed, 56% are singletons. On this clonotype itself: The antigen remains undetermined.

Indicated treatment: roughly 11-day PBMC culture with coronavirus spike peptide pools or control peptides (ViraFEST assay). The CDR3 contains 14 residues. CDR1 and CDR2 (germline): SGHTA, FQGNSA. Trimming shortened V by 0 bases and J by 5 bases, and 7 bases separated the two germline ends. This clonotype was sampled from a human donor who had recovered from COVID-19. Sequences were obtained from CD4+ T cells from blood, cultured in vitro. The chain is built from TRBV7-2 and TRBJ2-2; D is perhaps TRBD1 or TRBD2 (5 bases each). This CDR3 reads CASSLAWGTGELFF. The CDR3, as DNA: TGTGCCAGCAGCTTAGCCTGGGGGACCGGGGAGCTGTTTTTT.